The rows below give T cell receptor beta chains drawn from one sample of a study of T cell responses to AZD1222 COVID-19 vaccine. Method: immunoSEQ multiplex PCR; TCRdb's copy keeps in-frame clones and lacks some. The sample records 65,000 to 85,000 clones, 80% to 90% being singletons. The sequences come from peripheral blood, collected on day 0 of AZD1222 vaccination. The receptors come from an adult in good health. The CDR3 runs from the conserved cysteine through the conserved F or W. Each record gives: V gene, clone size, J gene, D gene, CDR3 DNA, CDR3 protein. The D gene is left open where the match is weak. Some rows mark clone size as missing; the rest say once, few, many or name a class of expanded clone.

>TRBV5-5|NA|TRBJ1-1|NA
TGTGCCAGCAGCTTGGCCCCTATGAACACTGAAGCTTTCTTT
CASSLAPMNTEAFF
>TRBV28|NA|TRBJ1-4|NA
TGTGCCAGCACCCCAGGGGTGGGAAAACTGTTTTTT
CASTPGVGKLFF
>TRBV24-1|once|TRBJ1-2|TRBD1
TGTGCCACCAGCGCGGGGAGGGGGCAAGGTGGCTACACCTTC
CATSAGRGQGGYTF
>TRBV14|NA|TRBJ2-7|NA
TGTGCCAGCAGCCAGAGGAACGGACCCTACGAGCAGTACTTC
CASSQRNGPYEQYF
>TRBV2|NA|TRBJ1-2|NA
TGTGCCAGCAGTGTCCGGCAAGCGGCGGCGGGAAACTATGGCTACACCTTC
CASSVRQAAAGNYGYTF
>TRBV18|NA|TRBJ2-3|TRBD2
TGTGCCAGCTCACCACCTCCGGGACTAGCGAACGAGGATACGCAGTATTTT
CASSPPPGLANEDTQYF
>TRBV6-5|NA|TRBJ2-7|NA
TGTGCCAGCAGGTCCGACAGGACCTACGAGCAGTACTTC
CASRSDRTYEQYF
>TRBV6-2/TRBV6-3|medium-sized|TRBJ1-3|NA
TGTGCCAGCAGTACAAGTCACCAGCGGCAGGGTCGTACTTGGACCATATATTTT
CASSTSHQRQGRTWTIYF
>TRBV27|NA|TRBJ1-1|NA
TGTGCCAGCAGTTTGGTCATTGGTGTCACTGAAGCTTTCTTT
CASSLVIGVTEAFF
>TRBV28|NA|TRBJ1-1|NA
TGTGCCAGCAGTTTACCTGCGCTGACAACTACTGAAGCTTTCTTT
CASSLPALTTTEAFF
>TRBV29-1|NA|TRBJ1-3|NA
TGCAGCGTTGAGAAGACAGGAAACACCATATATTTT
CSVEKTGNTIYF
>TRBV4-2|NA|TRBJ1-1|NA
TGTGCCAGCAGCGGCGGCAAGAACACTGAAGCTTTCTTT
CASSGGKNTEAFF
>TRBV6-5|once|TRBJ1-6|NA
TGTGCCAGTCAACCGGGTTCAGGAAATTCACCCCTCCACTTT
CASQPGSGNSPLHF
>TRBV5-4|NA|TRBJ2-2|TRBD1
TGTGCCAGCAGCTTGGGGACAGGGTTCGGCGGGGAGCTGTTTTTT
CASSLGTGFGGELFF
>TRBV5-6|NA|TRBJ2-7|NA
TGTGCCAGCAGCTTTAGGGGGGGCTCCTACGAGCAGTACTTC
CASSFRGGSYEQYF
>TRBV27|once|TRBJ1-2|NA
TGTGCCGCCTGGACCGGGGGGTCGCCTCCCTTTGGCTACACCTTC
CAAWTGGSPPFGYTF
>TRBV7-2|NA|TRBJ2-2|TRBD2
TGTGCCAGCAGCTTCCTACCAGCGGGAGGAGGTACCGGGGAGCTGTTTTTT
CASSFLPAGGGTGELFF
>TRBV6-1|NA|TRBJ1-4|NA
TGTGCCAGCAGTGAAGCGCTATCGGGGGGCCGGGAAAAACTGTTTTTT
CASSEALSGGREKLFF
>TRBV2|NA|TRBJ2-5|NA
TGTGCCAGCTGGGGGGGCGGGCTAGAAGAGACCCAGTACTTC
CASWGGGLEETQYF
>TRBV19|NA|TRBJ1-2|NA
TGTGCCAGTAGTATAGGCGGGGGGCTGAACTATGGCTACACCTTC
CASSIGGGLNYGYTF
>TRBV9|NA|TRBJ2-1|TRBD2
TGTGCCAGCAGCGTATTAGCGGGTCCGACCTACAATGAGCAGTTCTTC
CASSVLAGPTYNEQFF
>TRBV28|NA|TRBJ1-2|NA
TGTGCCAGCAGCCAGGGGAACTATGGCTACACCTTC
CASSQGNYGYTF
>TRBV6-5|NA|TRBJ2-7|TRBD1
TGTGCCAGCAGTTCACCCGGGACAGGGAAGCACGAGCAGTACTTC
CASSSPGTGKHEQYF
>TRBV27|NA|TRBJ1-6|TRBD1
TGTGCCAGCAGTTTGGACAGGGCAGGTTCACCCCTCCACTTT
CASSLDRAGSPLHF
>TRBV2|NA|TRBJ2-3|NA
TGTGCCAGCAGTTTAAGAGAGGGGGATACGCAGTATTTT
CASSLREGDTQYF
>TRBV5-1|NA|TRBJ2-1|TRBD2
TGCGCCAGCACCCCTAGCGGGGGGGTATACAATGAGCAGTTCTTC
CASTPSGGVYNEQFF
>TRBV5-1|NA|TRBJ1-6|NA
TGCGCCAGCAGCTTGGAGACTGGGGCCTCCTATAATTCACCCCTCCACTTT
CASSLETGASYNSPLHF
>TRBV18|NA|TRBJ2-7|NA
TGTGCCAGCTCACCACCCGGGGTTGGCTACGAGCAGTACTTC
CASSPPGVGYEQYF
>TRBV4-3|NA|TRBJ2-3|TRBD2
TGCGCCAGCAGCCAAGAAGAGCGGGGGGTGGGACTTAGCACAGATACGCAGTATTTT
CASSQEERGVGLSTDTQYF
>TRBV7-2|NA|TRBJ2-3|NA
TGTGCCAGCAGCTTAAAAGGGTTCCAAGATACGCAGTATTTT
CASSLKGFQDTQYF
>TRBV30|NA|TRBJ2-7|NA
TGTGCCTGGACCCGGGACTTAACCTACGAGCAGTACTTC
CAWTRDLTYEQYF
>TRBV27|once|TRBJ2-1|NA
TGTGCCAGCAGTCCTCTCCTGGTCTCCTACAATGAGCAGTTCTTC
CASSPLLVSYNEQFF
>TRBV6-6|NA|TRBJ2-3|NA
TGTGCCAGCAGTTTCCACACAGATACGCAGTATTTT
CASSFHTDTQYF
>TRBV19|few|TRBJ2-2|TRBD1
TGTGCCAGTAGTCAAGACAGGGGCCGGGAGCTGTTTTTT
CASSQDRGRELFF
>TRBV28|NA|TRBJ2-3|NA
TGTGCCAGCCTAGCGCGGGGTCGCACAGATACGCAGTATTTT
CASLARGRTDTQYF
>TRBV3-1/TRBV3-2|NA|TRBJ1-1|NA
TGTGCCAGCAGCCAGGCGGGGGTTGACACTGAAGCTTTCTTT
CASSQAGVDTEAFF
>TRBV7-2|NA|TRBJ2-4|NA
TGTGCCAGCAGCTTAGATCTAGCCAAAAACATTCAGTACTTC
CASSLDLAKNIQYF
>TRBV9|NA|TRBJ1-5|NA
TGTGCCAGCAGCGTAGACCCAGGGGGCAATCAGCCCCAGCATTTT
CASSVDPGGNQPQHF
>TRBV1|NA|TRBJ1-5|NA
TGCACCAGCAGCCAAGATCGAACAGTTCATAGCAATCAGCCCCAGCATTTT
CTSSQDRTVHSNQPQHF
>TRBV9|NA|TRBJ1-2|NA
TGTGCCAGCAGCGTAGTTGGGAATGGCTACACCTTC
CASSVVGNGYTF
>TRBV10-1|NA|TRBJ1-1|NA
TGCGCCAGCAGTGATTCTGTGAATGAAGCTTTCTTT
CASSDSVNEAFF
>TRBV29-1|NA|TRBJ2-6|TRBD1
TGCAGCGTTATTGAGGGGGCCCCCGGGGCCAACGTCCTGACTTTC
CSVIEGAPGANVLTF
>TRBV27|NA|TRBJ1-4|NA
TGTGCCAGCGCCCCCTTTCGGGGTAATGAAAAACTGTTTTTT
CASAPFRGNEKLFF
>TRBV7-3|NA|TRBJ2-1|TRBD2
TGTGCCAGCAGCCTGACTAGCGGGGGGACGAACTACAATGAGCAGTTCTTC
CASSLTSGGTNYNEQFF
>TRBV7-3|once|TRBJ1-6|NA
TGTGCCAGCAGCCGAGCTTCACCCGGGACTGCCAATTCACCCCTCCACTTT
CASSRASPGTANSPLHF